One sample yielded the 17 T cell receptor beta chains listed below, sequenced in a study of blood T cell repertoires in COVID-19. The data were produced by immunoSEQ multiplex PCR, yet TCRdb's version contains in-frame clones alone and is incomplete. Here the sample spans around 250,000 clones, around nine tenths being singletons. Sequenced: PBMCs or T cells enriched from blood (not recorded which). Receptors originate from a woman in her 30s who had recovered from COVID-19.

V is TRBV6-2 or TRBV6-3 and J is TRBJ1-1; 11 positions agree with TRBD1. V shed 1 base, J shed 2 bases, and the junction held 3 bases outside the gene matches. Germline values: CDR1 MNHEY, CDR2 SVGEGT. There are 16 residues in the CDR3. CDR3 sequence: CASSYLRTGGNTEAFF. The CDR3 nucleotides are TGTGCCAGCAGTTACTTACGGACAGGGGGCAACACTGAAGCTTTCTTT.

The J gene is TRBJ2-1, the V gene TRBV6-6; 9 bases map to TRBD1. Germline trimming cut 5 bases from V and 1 base from J; bases unmatched to any gene: 9. The CDR3 totals 17 residues. CDR1 is MNHNY and CDR2 is SVGAGI in the germline V gene (reference sequence). In DNA form, the CDR3 reads TGTGCCAGCAGTCCCTCGGGGACAGGGAGGTCCTACAATGAGCAGTTCTTC. Translation gives CASSPSGTGRSYNEQFF.

J is TRBJ1-6 and V is TRBV4-3; weak D call: TRBD1 (5 bases). The CDR3 sequence is 16 residues long. Germline V gene lookup returns CDR1 LGHNA and CDR2 YSLEER. The ends were cut back, 0 bases at V and 6 bases at J, with 12 bases in the middle. The CDR3 loop is CASSQDLVRVNSPLHF. The CDR3 region has the DNA TGCGCCAGCAGCCAAGATCTCGTCAGGGTTAATTCACCCCTCCACTTT.

For this clone: Other nucleotide sequences in the sample specify the same CDR3. V is TRBV7-3 and J is TRBJ2-5, with 7 bases aligning to TRBD1. CDR3 length: 14 amino acids. Germline V gives CDR1 SGHTA, CDR2 FQGTGA. The trim removed 5 bases at V and 0 bases at J, leaving 3 bases unmatched. The CDR3 nucleotides are TGTGCCAGCAGCCCGACAGGGTACCAAGAGACCCAGTACTTC. It is translated as CASSPTGYQETQYF. Full variable domain (rest looked up from reference TRBV7-3 and TRBJ2-5): GAGVSQTPSNKVTEKGKYVELRCDPISGHTALYWYRQSLGQGPEFLIYFQGTGAADDSGLPNDRFFAVRPEGSVSTLKIQRTERGDSAVYLCASSPTGYQETQYFGPGTRLLVL.

CDR3 residues: CASSFSGGWSETQYF. The DNA for the CDR3 is TGTGCCAGCAGCTTCAGCGGGGGTTGGAGCGAGACCCAGTACTTC. The J gene is TRBJ2-5, the V gene TRBV5-4, with TRBD2 matching over 8 bases. The CDR3 is 15 residues long. Per germline, CDR1 SGHNT and CDR2 YYREEE (reference sequence). With V trimmed by 2 bases and J by 5 bases, 8 bases remained unmatched.

The chain recombines TRBV19 with TRBJ2-7, with TRBD2 matching 7 bases. CDR3 length: 15 amino acids. Germline V gene sequence: CDR1 LNHDA, CDR2 SQIVND (reference sequence). With 1 base clipped from V and 6 bases from J, the junction kept 9 bases outside the gene matches. The CDR3 spells CASSIVRAGAREQYF. The DNA for the CDR3 is TGTGCCAGTAGTATAGTTCGGGCGGGAGCTCGCGAGCAGTACTTC.

This clone was seen a handful of times. V is TRBV5-1 and J is TRBJ2-7; D gene uncertain. CDR1 and CDR2 (germline): SGHRS, YFSETQ. The CDR3 totals 14 residues. V gave up 0 bases and J gave up 2 bases, with 9 bases separating them. DNA of the CDR3: TGCGCCAGCAGCTTGGGAGGAGCTACCTACGAGCAGTACTTC. Translating gives CASSLGGATYEQYF.

This clone appeared a few times. J is TRBJ2-7 and V is TRBV3-1 (or the pseudogene TRBV3-2), with TRBD2 matching 10 bases. Losses at the gene ends were 4 bases for V and 0 bases for J; bases not matched to a gene: 0. The CDR3 is 14 residues long. Per germline, CDR1 LGHDT and CDR2 YNNKEL (reference sequence). The CDR3 sequence: CASSPSGSSYEQYF. Here the CDR3 DNA reads TGTGCCAGCAGCCCTAGCGGGAGCTCCTACGAGCAGTACTTC.

V gene TRBV7-2 combines with J gene TRBJ2-1; TRBD2 matches 9 bases. CDR1 and CDR2 (germline): SGHTA, FQGNSA. The CDR3 runs to 17 residues. J gave up 0 bases and V 4 bases, and 7 bases lay outside the gene matches. CDR3: CASSYSGTSYSYNEQFF. As DNA, the CDR3 is TGTGCCAGCAGCTATTCCGGGACTAGCTACTCCTACAATGAGCAGTTCTTC.

This clone was seen more than once but under ten times. The rearrangement links TRBV5-1 to TRBJ2-1, with TRBD2 as a possible D gene (6 bases). The CDR3 is 15 residues long. Germline assignment: CDR1 SGHRS and CDR2 YFSETQ. V was trimmed by 1 base and J by 2 bases, leaving 10 bases between them. This CDR3 reads CASSLRRTTYNEQFF. The CDR3 DNA sequence: TGCGCCAGCAGCTTGCGGCGGACTACCTACAATGAGCAGTTCTTC.

This chain links TRBV4-3 with TRBJ2-2, with D tentatively TRBD2 (5 bases). Trimming took 0 bases from V and 4 from J, leaving 15 bases between them. The CDR3 length is 17 residues. Germline loops: CDR1 LGHNA, CDR2 YSLEER. The CDR3 sequence: CASSQDPGMSSTGELFF. CDR3 coding DNA: TGCGCCAGCAGCCAAGATCCCGGGATGTCAAGCACCGGGGAGCTGTTTTTT.

The CDR3 region has the DNA TGCGCCAGCAGCTCGCGGGGAGGGGTTCCTGAAGCTTTCTTT. Its protein product is CASSSRGGVPEAFF. This chain connects TRBV5-1 to TRBJ1-1; TRBD1 might be the D (5 bases). V gave up 3 bases and J gave up 6 bases, with 15 bases separating them. From germline, CDR1 is SGHRS and CDR2 YFSETQ. The CDR3 has 14 amino acids.

This clone came up once. V and J are TRBV7-2 and TRBJ2-5; 8 bases are shared with TRBD1. The CDR3 loop spans 15 amino acids. Germline V CDR1 and CDR2: SGHTA, FQGNSA. The trim removed 5 bases at V and 2 bases at J, leaving 7 bases unmatched. The CDR3 region is CASSQNGQGQETQYF. The CDR3 region has the DNA TGTGCCAGCAGCCAGAATGGACAGGGTCAAGAGACCCAGTACTTC.

The rearrangement links TRBV10-3 to TRBJ2-1; 10 nucleotides align to TRBD2. Germline trimming cut 7 bases from V and 6 bases from J; bases unmatched to any gene: 9. Looked up from germline, CDR1 is ENHRY and CDR2 is SYGVKD. The CDR3 runs to 15 residues. This chain's CDR3 is CAINKAGGRANEQFF. The CDR3 DNA reads TGTGCCATCAACAAAGCGGGAGGGCGCGCCAATGAGCAGTTCTTC.

V is TRBV18 and J is TRBJ2-6, with D possibly TRBD2 on 6 matching bases. The CDR3 has 17 residues. The ends were cut back, 3 bases at V and 0 bases at J, with 12 bases in the middle. Germline V gives CDR1 KGHSH, CDR2 LQKENI. The CDR3 sequence: CASSPGGSSSGANVLTF. The DNA of the CDR3 is TGTGCCAGCTCACCGGGAGGCAGTTCCTCTGGGGCCAACGTCCTGACTTTC.

This chain links TRBV4-1 with TRBJ1-1; no clear D gene. V shed 4 bases and J shed 7 bases, with 19 bases lying between them. CDR1 and CDR2 (germline): MGHRA, YSYEKL. This CDR3 spans 15 amino acids. The DNA of the CDR3 is TGCGCCAGCAGCCCTAAAGACGACCTAGCAAATGAAGCTTTCTTT. It specifies CASSPKDDLANEAFF.

This chain uses TRBV7-9 with TRBJ2-3; 10 bases are shared with TRBD2. The CDR3 covers 15 residues. With 2 bases clipped from V and 6 bases from J, the junction kept 5 bases outside the gene matches. Germline CDR1 reads SEHNR; CDR2 reads FQNEAQ (reference sequence). This chain's CDR3 is CASSLTSGTLDTQYF. The CDR3 region has the DNA TGTGCCAGCAGCTTAACTAGCGGGACCTTGGATACGCAGTATTTT.